This TCR beta chain was recorded in a study of T cell responses to AZD1222 COVID-19 vaccine. General study points: Sampling that yielded the repertoires occurred only after the peak T cell response.

V lost 1 base and J 4 bases, leaving 14 bases between the germline ends. The CDR3 runs 16 residues. The germline V gene has CDR1 SGHVS and CDR2 FNYEAQ. On this clone: Its cognate antigen is unknown.

The assay was immunoSEQ multiplex PCR, and TCRdb's table has in-frame clones only and misses some. In the table there are tens of thousands of clones, roughly 89% of which are singletons. This specimen was peripheral blood, taken on day 0 of AZD1222 vaccination. The receptor comes from an adult in good health. This chain uses TRBV7-6 with TRBJ1-3; D is unresolved. CDR3 in amino acids: CASSLVREGTGNTIYF. In nucleotides, the CDR3 is TGTGCCAGCAGCTTAGTTCGGGAAGGTACGGGAAACACCATATATTTT.